The next 16 T cell receptor beta chains were all read from a single sample in a study of T-cell reconstitution after alpha-beta-depleted transplantation in children. Construction of the TCRbeta library involved unique molecular identifiers. TCRdb called the PCR reads again in MiXCR, with one record for every CDR3 protein. This table has roughly 500,000 distinct CDR3 sequences, approximately 20% appearing once. The material was PBMCs from the stem cell graft donor, obtained from the stem cell graft. All receptors come from a human donor who donated a stem cell graft to a child with acute lymphoblastic leukemia.

This clonotype appeared a few times. V is TRBV5-1 and J is TRBJ1-5; perhaps TRBD1 as D (5 bases). The V gene lost 4 bases and the J gene lost 9 bases, with 17 bases spanning the gap. Germline V gene sequence: CDR1 SGHRS, CDR2 YFSETQ. The CDR3 extends over 14 amino acids. CDR3 bases: TGCGCCAGCAGCGTAGGGGCCTCCCAAGGGCCCCAGCATTTT. This translates into CASSVGASQGPQHF.

In its sample, this clonotype was seen a few times. The V gene is TRBV5-1, the J gene TRBJ2-7; 9 bases agree with TRBD2. After removal of 5 bases from V and 0 bases from J, the junction contained 3 bases not matched to a gene. CDR3 size: 14 residues. Germline V gives CDR1 SGHRS, CDR2 YFSETQ. In DNA form, the CDR3 reads TGCGCCAGCAGTAGCGGGAGTATCTCCTACGAGCAGTACTTC. Translating it yields CASSSGSISYEQYF.

Concerning this clonotype itself: An end of the junction differs from the germline gene, which may be a read error. V and J are TRBV12-3 or TRBV12-4 and TRBJ2-3; TRBD2 matches at 10 bases. This CDR3 is 15 amino acids long. CDR3 nucleotide sequence: TGTCCCAGCGGTCTAGCGGGAGTAGGGACAGATACGCAGTATTTT. As protein: CPSGLAGVGTDTQYF.

The V and J genes are TRBV5-1 and TRBJ1-3; possibly TRBD1 for D (6 bases). V shed 2 bases and J shed 0 bases, with 12 bases lying between them. The CDR3 is 16 amino acids. Germline V gene data show CDR1 as SGHRS and CDR2 as YFSETQ. In DNA form, the CDR3 reads TGCGCCAGCAGCTTCTCGGGGGGCTCCTCTGGAAACACCATATATTTT. This codes for CASSFSGGSSGNTIYF. The complete variable domain, with remaining parts taken from reference TRBV5-1 and TRBJ1-3, reads KAGVTQTPRYLIKTRGQQVTLSCSPISGHRSVSWYQQTPGQGLQFLFEYFSETQRNKGNFPGRFSGRQFSNSRSEMNVSTLELGDSALYLCASSFSGGSSGNTIYFGEGSWLTVV.

A few counts support this clonotype. V gene TRBV7-9 combines with J gene TRBJ2-1; D not resolved. CDR3 length: 12 residues. In germline, CDR1 is SEHNR, CDR2 FQNEAQ (reference sequence). V lost 11 bases to trimming and J lost 4 bases, with 12 bases between them. In DNA form, the CDR3 reads TGTGCCTCCTCGGGCAATTACAATGAGCAGTTCTTC. Its translation: CASSGNYNEQFF.

This clonotype was seen a handful of times. V is TRBV4-1 and J is TRBJ2-5; D uncertain. The V gene lost 1 base and the J gene lost 8 bases, with 11 bases spanning the gap. This CDR3 has 13 amino acids. Germline V gives CDR1 MGHRA, CDR2 YSYEKL. In nucleotides, the CDR3 is TGCGCCAGCAGCCAAGTCCCGTATCCAACCCAGTACTTC. Translation gives CASSQVPYPTQYF.

This clonotype has more than one count but fewer than ten. The chain is built from TRBV3-1 and TRBJ2-7; 11 bases agree with TRBD2. J was trimmed by 3 bases and V by 3 bases; bases with no gene match: 4. This CDR3 region has 15 residues. Germline CDR1 LGHDT, CDR2 YNNKEL (reference sequence). The CDR3 nucleotides are TGTGCCAGCAGCCAGGGGACTAGCGGTTACTACGAGCAGTACTTC. This translates into CASSQGTSGYYEQYF.

The chain links TRBV10-3 to TRBJ2-7, with a weak D call TRBD1 (5 bases). Trimming removed 2 bases at V and 2 bases at J, with 10 bases between. This CDR3 is 14 amino acids long. Germline loops: CDR1 ENHRY, CDR2 SYGVKD. CDR3 nucleotide sequence: TGTGCCATCAGTGAGCCCCAGGGCACCTACGAGCAGTACTTC. Translating gives CAISEPQGTYEQYF.

This clonotype was counted between two and nine times. In nucleotides, the CDR3 is TGTGCCAGCAGGACTAGCGGGAGTAGCACAGATACGCAGTATTTT. Its protein product is CASRTSGSSTDTQYF. V is TRBV6-1 and J is TRBJ2-3, with 12 bases lining up with TRBD2. Germline V gene lookup returns CDR1 MNHNS and CDR2 SASEGT. The V segment lost 6 bases and the J segment 0 bases; nucleotides outside the gene matches: 1. This CDR3 has 15 amino acids.

V usage is TRBV20-1 and J usage is TRBJ2-1; D might be TRBD1 or TRBD2, each matching 6 bases. There are 13 residues in the CDR3. Germline V CDR1 and CDR2: DFQATT, SNEGSKA (reference sequence). V gave up 3 bases and J gave up 5 bases, with 11 bases separating them. For the CDR3, the DNA is TGCAGTGCTAGGGCCCGGGGGCACAATGAGCAGTTCTTC. It yields the protein CSARARGHNEQFF.

In its sample, this clonotype was seen a few times. The chain recombines TRBV7-8 with TRBJ2-3, with D possibly called TRBD1 or TRBD2 (6 bases each). This CDR3 contains 17 residues. Germline V gives CDR1 SGHVS, CDR2 FQNEAQ. Trimming removed 5 bases from V and 4 bases from J, with 22 bases in between. Written as DNA, the CDR3 is TGTGCCAGCAGCCATGGGGGGCGCTTGGTTGAGGCAGATACGCAGTATTTT. Protein: CASSHGGRLVEADTQYF.

This clonotype has a handful of counts. The chain joins TRBV7-8 to TRBJ1-1; D unclear. CDR1 is SGHVS, CDR2 FQNEAQ, per germline. The CDR3 length is 16 residues. The V gene lost 1 base and the J gene lost 1 base, with 13 bases spanning the gap. DNA of the CDR3: TGTGCCAGCAGCTTAGGGACCAGCTACTCGAACACTGAAGCTTTCTTT. Translated, it gives CASSLGTSYSNTEAFF.

The sample holds a few counts of this clonotype. J is TRBJ2-3 and V is TRBV20-1, with 9 bases fitting TRBD2. V was clipped by 6 bases and J by 3 bases; unmatched bases: 10. CDR1 and CDR2 (germline): DFQATT, SNEGSKA (reference sequence). The CDR3 totals 15 residues. The CDR3 loop is CSARGSGRITDTQYF. The CDR3 nucleotides read TGCAGTGCGAGGGGGAGCGGGAGGATAACAGATACGCAGTATTTT.

The rearrangement uses TRBV5-1 and TRBJ1-1; D gene uncertain. Trimming pared 2 bases from V and 4 bases from J, leaving 12 bases between. The CDR3 loop spans 14 amino acids. Germline CDR1 and CDR2: SGHRS and YFSETQ. This CDR3 reads CASSLESSLTEAFF. Written as DNA, the CDR3 is TGCGCCAGCAGCTTAGAGTCTTCTCTCACTGAAGCTTTCTTT.

The chain combines TRBV27 with TRBJ2-1, with D possibly being TRBD2 (7 bases). Germline CDR1 is MNHEY and CDR2 is SMNVEV (reference sequence). The CDR3 extends over 16 amino acids. Trimming removed 4 bases from V and 5 bases from J, with 18 bases in between. The CDR3 protein is CASSYGGAGRNNEQFF. CDR3 nucleotide sequence: TGTGCCAGCAGTTATGGGGGGGCAGGGCGCAACAATGAGCAGTTCTTC.

This clonotype was observed a handful of times. The rearrangement links TRBV29-1 to TRBJ2-1, with D possibly matching TRBD2 (5 bases). Trimming shortened V by 1 base and J by 6 bases, and 13 bases separated the two germline ends. Germline values: CDR1 SQVTM, CDR2 ANQGSEA. The CDR3 is 14 residues long. CDR3 region: CSVEGKLVPNEQFF. CDR3 sequence (DNA): TGCAGCGTTGAAGGGAAACTAGTGCCCAATGAGCAGTTCTTC.